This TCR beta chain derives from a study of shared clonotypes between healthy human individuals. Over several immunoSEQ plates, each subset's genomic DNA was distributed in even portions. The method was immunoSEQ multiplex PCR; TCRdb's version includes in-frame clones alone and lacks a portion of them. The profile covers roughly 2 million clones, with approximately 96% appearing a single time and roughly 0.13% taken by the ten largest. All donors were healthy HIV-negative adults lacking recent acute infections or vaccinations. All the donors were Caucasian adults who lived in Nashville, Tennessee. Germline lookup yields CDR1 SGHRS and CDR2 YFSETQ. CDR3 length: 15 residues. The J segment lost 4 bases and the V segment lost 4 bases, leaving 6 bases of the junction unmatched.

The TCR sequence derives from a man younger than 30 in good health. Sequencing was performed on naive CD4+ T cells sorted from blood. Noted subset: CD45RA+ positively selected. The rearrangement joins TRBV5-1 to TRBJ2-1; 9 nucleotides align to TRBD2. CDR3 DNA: TGCGCCAGCAGCCGAGTGACTAGCGGATACAATGAGCAGTTCTTC. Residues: CASSRVTSGYNEQFF. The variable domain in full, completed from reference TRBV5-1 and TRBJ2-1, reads KAGVTQTPRYLIKTRGQQVTLSCSPISGHRSVSWYQQTPGQGLQFLFEYFSETQRNKGNFPGRFSGRQFSNSRSEMNVSTLELGDSALYLCASSRVTSGYNEQFFGPGTRLTVL.